The present entry profiles one TCR beta chain with its context. Its antigen is unidentified. The source of the sample is a study of siplizumab effects on memory and regulatory T cells. Points from the study as a whole: Naive T cells were seemingly more diverse than memory cells, and major contributions to the alloresponse seemed to be made by them. Many proliferating CD4+ or CD8+ clones remained unclassified. Roughly 80-96% of them could not be assigned either a naive or a memory phenotype. Among alloreactive clones, only a minor fraction mapped to unstimulated subsets.

Generated by immunoSEQ multiplex PCR, the TCRdb table keeps only in-frame clones and is missing some. The sample yields 70,000 or so clones, about 90% seen once. The CDR3 is 13 residues long. Germline trimming cut 5 bases from V and 5 bases from J; bases unmatched to any gene: 7. The germline CDR1 and CDR2 sequences are SQVTM and ANQGSEA. The V call is TRBV29-1, the J call TRBJ2-7; the match to TRBD1 covers 9 bases. The sample comprised CD8+ T cells sorted from blood. This clonotype originated in a human donor in good health. The CDR3 DNA sequence: TGCAGCGTTCGGACAGGGGATTGGAACGAGCAGTACTTC. This encodes CSVRTGDWNEQYF.